Below, 30 T cell receptor beta chains from the same sample are listed, as sequenced in a study of T cell repertoires in cytomegalovirus infection. A single record per CDR3 protein comes from TCRdb applying MiXCR to the reads. Of around 180,000 distinct CDR3 sequences listed, roughly 19% were seen once; the top ten hold roughly 2.9%. The specimen sequenced was PBMCs. The receptors stem from a human donor in good health (CMV status not recorded). Some clones in this sample may be carry-over from other donors' samples.

This clonotype was recorded many times. This chain joins TRBV12-3 or TRBV12-4 and TRBJ1-1, with D unresolved. The CDR3 sequence is 14 residues long. V was cut by 2 bases and J by 1 base, with 8 bases left in between. The CDR3 region has the DNA TGTGCCAGCAGTTTATATGTAGGGAACACTGAAGCTTTCTTT. Amino acid sequence: CASSLYVGNTEAFF.

This clonotype was detected a few times. V gene TRBV6-1 combines with J gene TRBJ2-3; D remains ambiguous. Deletions cut 2 bases from V and 4 bases from J, with 10 bases between. CDR3 length: 14 residues. Germline V gene data show CDR1 as MNHNS and CDR2 as SASEGT. CDR3 in DNA: TGTGCCAGCAGTGAAACTTGGTCCGCAGATACGCAGTATTTT. Translation: CASSETWSADTQYF.

This clonotype has just a few counts. The V gene is TRBV12-3 or TRBV12-4, the J gene TRBJ2-5; TRBD2 might be the D (6 bases). This CDR3 has 16 amino acids. Trimming took off 3 bases at V and 0 bases at J, with 14 bases between the two ends. The CDR3 reads CASSFSSGAHQETQYF. CDR3 DNA sequence: TGTGCCAGCAGTTTTAGTTCGGGAGCCCACCAAGAGACCCAGTACTTC.

This chain links TRBV18 with TRBJ2-5; 8 bases are a match to TRBD1. Germline lookup yields CDR1 KGHSH and CDR2 LQKENI. The CDR3 runs to 16 residues. Germline trimming cut 6 bases from V and 2 bases from J; bases unmatched to any gene: 11. CDR3: CASSPRGQAKQETQYF. The CDR3 DNA sequence: TGTGCCAGCTCCCCAAGGGGACAGGCCAAACAAGAGACCCAGTACTTC.

There are a few counts of this clonotype. This chain uses TRBV12-3 or TRBV12-4 with TRBJ1-6, with 12 bases fitting TRBD1. V shed 4 bases and J 13 bases; nucleotides not matched to a gene: 2. The CDR3 spans 13 residues. The CDR3 spells CASSSGTGGPLHF. The CDR3 DNA is TGTGCCAGCAGTTCCGGGACAGGGGGCCCCCTCCACTTT.

The chain couples TRBV25-1 to TRBJ1-6; 10 positions agree with TRBD1. The CDR3 covers 13 residues. V shed 8 bases, J shed 10 bases, and the junction held 5 bases outside the gene matches. Per the germline V gene, CDR1 is MGHDK and CDR2 is SYGVNS. The CDR3 loop is CASAGTGVSPLHF. Written as DNA, the CDR3 is TGTGCCAGCGCTGGGACAGGGGTCTCACCCCTCCACTTT.

V and J are TRBV2 and TRBJ2-1, with 9 bases that match TRBD1. The germline V gene encodes CDR1 SNHLY and CDR2 FYNNEI. V lost 6 bases to trimming and J lost 7 bases; unmatched junction nucleotides: 7. CDR3 length equals 14 residues. In DNA, the CDR3 is TGTGCCAGCAGGACACAGGGGGCGCCGAATGAGCAGTTCTTC. Protein product: CASRTQGAPNEQFF.

This clonotype was found many times. The chain uses TRBV7-2 and TRBJ2-5, with 8 bases fitting TRBD1. The CDR3 has 16 amino acids. J lost 3 bases, V lost 5 bases, and 11 bases had no gene match. Germline V gene lookup returns CDR1 SGHTA and CDR2 FQGNSA. The CDR3 is CASSPLDRGGKETQYF. CDR3 in DNA: TGTGCCAGCAGCCCCCTCGACAGGGGTGGCAAAGAGACCCAGTACTTC.

This chain links TRBV20-1 with TRBJ2-7; 9 nucleotides align to TRBD2. The CDR3 has 14 amino acids. Per germline, CDR1 DFQATT and CDR2 SNEGSKA (reference sequence). Germline trimming cut 1 base from V and 4 bases from J; bases unmatched to any gene: 5. CDR3 residues: CSARVGGRGYEQYF. DNA for the CDR3: TGCAGTGCTAGAGTCGGCGGGAGGGGATACGAGCAGTACTTC.

The chain combines TRBV2 with TRBJ2-1; 11 bases are shared with TRBD1. The CDR3 totals 15 residues. Looked up from germline, CDR1 is SNHLY and CDR2 is FYNNEI. The V and J ends lost 4 bases and 5 bases, in that order; junction bases with no gene match: 4. The CDR3 coding sequence is TGTGCCAGCAGTGTAGGGGGACAGGGGGACAATGAGCAGTTCTTC. The encoded protein is CASSVGGQGDNEQFF. Filled out from reference TRBV2 and TRBJ2-1, the complete variable domain reads EPEVTQTPSHQVTQMGQEVILRCVPISNHLYFYWYRQILGQKVEFLVSFYNNEISEKSEIFDDQFSVERPDGSNFTLKIRSTKLEDSAMYFCASSVGGQGDNEQFFGPGTRLTVL.

A few counts support this clonotype. The chain employs TRBV11-1 and TRBJ2-7, with 12 positions matching TRBD2. Germline V gene data show CDR1 as SGHAT and CDR2 as FQDESV (reference sequence). Trimming at V came to 3 bases and at J to 2 bases, leaving 2 bases not matched to a gene. This CDR3 contains 15 residues. CDR3 in DNA: TGTGCCAGCAGCTTCGGACTAGCGGGAACCTACGAGCAGTACTTC. Its translation: CASSFGLAGTYEQYF. Supplemented by reference TRBV11-1 and TRBJ2-7, the full variable domain reads EAEVAQSPRYKITEKSQAVAFWCDPISGHATLYWYRQILGQGPELLVQFQDESVVDDSQLPKDRFSAERLKGVDSTLKIQPAELGDSAMYLCASSFGLAGTYEQYFGPGTRLTVT.

This clonotype was seen more than once but under ten times. The chain has TRBV25-1 and TRBJ1-4; 8 nucleotides match TRBD1. The V gene's germline CDR1 is MGHDK and CDR2 SYGVNS. Unmatched junction bases numbered 3, after V lost 6 bases and J lost 6 bases. The CDR3 runs 13 residues. CDR3 amino acids: CASRETGDEKLFF. The DNA of the CDR3 is TGTGCCAGCAGAGAGACAGGGGATGAAAAACTGTTTTTT.

This clonotype was recorded once. A junction end diverges from the germline sequence, so it may reflect a read error. V and J are TRBV4-1 and TRBJ1-1; 8 positions match TRBD1. CDR3 length: 14 amino acids. Germline-derived CDR1 and CDR2 are MGHRA and YSYEKL. The CDR3 reads CASSQATGDTEAFF. CDR3 nucleotides: TGTGCCAGCAGCCAAGCGACAGGGGACACTGAAGCTTTCTTT.

This clonotype was observed a handful of times. V gene TRBV19 combines with J gene TRBJ2-7; 8 bases align to TRBD1. The CDR3 runs 17 residues. The germline gives CDR1 LNHDA, CDR2 SQIVND (reference sequence). Germline trimming cut 5 bases from V and 2 bases from J; bases unmatched to any gene: 14. CDR3 sequence: CASSPHPWTGTPYEQYF. The CDR3, as DNA: TGTGCCAGTAGTCCTCACCCTTGGACAGGGACCCCCTACGAGCAGTACTTC.

In this sample, this clonotype turned up many times. The genes are TRBV7-2 and TRBJ2-5, with 9 positions matching TRBD1. V was pared by 5 bases and J by 4 bases, with 14 bases of the junction left unmatched. CDR3 length equals 17 residues. Germline V lookup: CDR1 SGHTA, CDR2 FQGNSA. As DNA, the CDR3 is TGTGCCAGCAGCCGTAATTCCGGGACAGGGAGTGGAGAGACCCAGTACTTC. Amino acids: CASSRNSGTGSGETQYF. Full variable domain (rest looked up from reference TRBV7-2 and TRBJ2-5): GAGVSQSPSNKVTEKGKDVELRCDPISGHTALYWYRQSLGQGLEFLIYFQGNSAPDKSGLPSDRFSAERTGGSVSTLTIQRTQQEDSAVYLCASSRNSGTGSGETQYFGPGTRLLVL.

The chain is built from TRBV28 and TRBJ1-5; D uncertain. The CDR3 extends over 17 amino acids. Germline V gives CDR1 MDHEN, CDR2 SYDVKM. V was clipped by 3 bases and J by 3 bases, with 18 bases between them. The CDR3: CASSLVEGPSFNQPQHF. DNA for the CDR3: TGTGCCAGCAGTTTGGTGGAGGGTCCTAGCTTCAATCAGCCCCAGCATTTT.

This clonotype was recorded many times. Written as DNA, the CDR3 is TGTGCCAGCAGCTTAGATCTATCGGGTAGCGGGGGACCGTACGAGCAGTACTTC. Protein: CASSLDLSGSGGPYEQYF. The chain couples TRBV11-2 to TRBJ2-7, with 9 positions matching TRBD2. The germline V gene has CDR1 SGHAT and CDR2 FQNNGV. This CDR3 is 18 amino acids long. Unmatched junction bases numbered 13, after V lost 0 bases and J lost 4 bases. The full variable domain, in which reference TRBV11-2 and TRBJ2-7 provide the parts outside the CDR3, is EAGVAQSPRYKIIEKRQSVAFWCNPISGHATLYWYQQILGQGPKLLIQFQNNGVVDDSQLPKDRFSAERLKGVDSTLKIQPAKLEDSAVYLCASSLDLSGSGGPYEQYFGPGTRLTVT.

The chain recombines TRBV5-1 with TRBJ1-1, with D perhaps TRBD1 (6 bases). The V end lost 4 bases, the J end lost 4 bases, and 17 bases lay between the germline ends. The CDR3 runs 15 residues. Germline CDR1 and CDR2: SGHRS and YFSETQ. CDR3 sequence (DNA): TGCGCCAGCAGCCCGGACAGTCGCTGGGGCACTGAAGCTTTCTTT. Amino acid sequence: CASSPDSRWGTEAFF.

This chain joins TRBV6-1 and TRBJ1-1; D remains unclear. V lost 2 bases to trimming and J lost 11 bases, with 12 bases between them. The germline gives CDR1 MNHNS, CDR2 SASEGT. The length of the CDR3 is 12 residues. DNA of the CDR3: TGTGCCAGCAGTGAACCTTGGAGGTTCGCTTTCTTT. This sequence encodes CASSEPWRFAFF.

This clonotype showed up just a few times. CDR3 protein: CSAEPSGANVLTF. CDR3 bases: TGCAGTGCTGAGCCCTCTGGGGCCAACGTCCTGACTTTC. The V and J genes are TRBV20-1 and TRBJ2-6, with unresolved D. This CDR3 contains 13 residues. Trimming stripped 5 bases from V and 0 bases from J, with 5 bases between. Per the germline V gene, CDR1 is DFQATT and CDR2 is SNEGSKA (reference sequence).

A word on this clonotype: At one of its ends the junction is not consistent with the germline gene, which may arise from a read error. This chain joins TRBV29-1 and TRBJ1-1; possibly TRBD1 for D (5 bases). Per the germline V gene, CDR1 is SQVTM and CDR2 is ANQGSEA. This CDR3 has 15 residues. The CDR3 loop is CCVPPGARRGTEAFF. The CDR3 nucleotides read TGCTGCGTCCCCCCGGGAGCGCGGAGGGGCACTGAAGCTTTCTTT. The full variable domain, with the rest looked up from reference TRBV29-1 and TRBJ1-1, is SAVISQKPSRDICQRGTSLTIQCQVDSQVTMMFWYRQQPGQSLTLIATANQGSEATYESGFVIDKFPISRPNLTFSTLTVSNMSPEDSSIYLCCVPPGARRGTEAFFGQGTRLTVV.

This clonotype turned up a few times. The chain carries TRBV4-2 and TRBJ2-3, with 10 bases fitting TRBD2. The germline V gene encodes CDR1 LGHNA and CDR2 YNFKEQ. The CDR3 is 16 residues long. With 5 bases clipped from V and 6 bases from J, the junction kept 11 bases outside the gene matches. CDR3 residues: CASSLRLAGFGDTQYF. CDR3 bases: TGTGCCAGCAGCTTACGACTAGCGGGTTTCGGCGATACGCAGTATTTT.

Comment on this clonotype: This may be a read error: a much more frequent sequence differs by one nucleotide. This sequence joins TRBV10-2 and TRBJ1-5, with D unclear. The CDR3 spans 13 residues. Germline V gene lookup returns CDR1 WSHSY and CDR2 SAAADI. The V end was cut by 10 bases, the J end by 4 bases, with 14 bases between. The CDR3 reads CANTTAGNQPQHF. The CDR3 region has the DNA TGCGCCAACACCACAGCGGGGAATCAGCCCCAGCATTTT.

The chain uses TRBV5-6 and TRBJ2-1, with 9 bases aligning to TRBD1. The CDR3 loop spans 15 amino acids. Germline V lookup: CDR1 SGHDT, CDR2 YYEEEE. The J segment lost 0 bases and the V segment lost 4 bases, leaving 2 bases of the junction unmatched. The CDR3 sequence: CASSRGQGSYNEQFF. The DNA for the CDR3 is TGTGCCAGCAGCCGGGGACAGGGCTCCTACAATGAGCAGTTCTTC. Variable domain in full (rest from reference TRBV5-6 and TRBJ2-1): DAGVTQSPTHLIKTRGQQVTLRCSPKSGHDTVSWYQQALGQGPQFIFQYYEEEERQRGNFPDRFSGHQFPNYSSELNVNALLLGDSALYLCASSRGQGSYNEQFFGPGTRLTVL.

This clonotype showed up just a few times. The chain combines TRBV19 with TRBJ1-2, with unresolved D. Trimming took off 1 base at V and 2 bases at J, with 5 bases between the two ends. From germline, CDR1 is LNHDA and CDR2 SQIVND (reference sequence). This CDR3 region has 13 residues. CDR3 in DNA: TGTGCCAGTAGTATAGGGACGAACTATGGCTACACCTTC. Its protein product is CASSIGTNYGYTF.

The chain combines TRBV29-1 with TRBJ2-3; 10 bases match TRBD2. Trimming took 6 bases from V and 4 from J; bases not matched to a gene: 10. The CDR3 totals 15 residues. Germline CDR1 reads SQVTM; CDR2 reads ANQGSEA. The CDR3 is CSVHPSGRSPDTQYF. In DNA, the CDR3 is TGCAGCGTGCACCCTAGCGGGAGATCCCCAGATACGCAGTATTTT.

There are many counts of this clonotype. The chain couples TRBV12-3 or TRBV12-4 to TRBJ2-6; 7 nucleotides line up with TRBD1. V was pared by 6 bases and J by 4 bases, with 12 bases of the junction left unmatched. This CDR3 spans 17 amino acids. This CDR3 reads CASRAQTGPWGANVLTF. The CDR3 DNA is TGTGCCAGCAGAGCCCAGACAGGGCCGTGGGGGGCCAACGTCCTGACTTTC.

The chain couples TRBV6-2 or TRBV6-3 to TRBJ2-3; D remains ambiguous. In germline, CDR1 is MNHEY, CDR2 SVGEGT. Trimming took 1 base from V and 7 from J, leaving 9 bases between them. CDR3 length: 13 amino acids. This CDR3 reads CASSYFQQYTQYF. Here the CDR3 DNA reads TGTGCCAGCAGTTACTTCCAGCAATATACGCAGTATTTT.

This clonotype was seen repeatedly, ten times or more. The chain couples TRBV7-2 to TRBJ2-1, with 8 bases identical to TRBD2. The CDR3 contains 17 residues. Looked up from germline, CDR1 is SGHTA and CDR2 is FQGNSA. V shed 8 bases, J shed 9 bases, and the junction held 21 bases outside the gene matches. The CDR3 sequence: CASGGPVLGGGLGEQFF. CDR3 DNA: TGTGCCAGCGGGGGGCCAGTTCTTGGCGGGGGGTTGGGTGAGCAGTTCTTC.

This clonotype was counted many times. V gene TRBV7-2 combines with J gene TRBJ1-5; unclear D gene. The CDR3 length is 14 residues. The V end was cut by 1 base, the J end by 1 base, with 5 bases between. Germline V CDR1 and CDR2: SGHTA, FQGNSA. The CDR3 sequence is CASSLGYSNQPQHF. The CDR3 bases are TGTGCCAGCAGCTTAGGGTACAGCAATCAGCCCCAGCATTTT.